This paragraph reports one TCR beta chain. This clonotype showed up many times. It has no known antigen specificity. No per-base quality is available; no much larger clone lies one base away. This specimen comes from a study of Graves' ophthalmopathy and Graves' hyperthyroidism (dated by TCRdb to 2016 to 2019). In terms of the full investigation: Peripheral blood samples were taken at the time of initial diagnosis, before any treatment was given. The study used TCR beta repertoire signatures to distinguish Graves' ophthalmopathy from Graves' hyperthyroidism and to predict progression to ophthalmopathy. In total, 135 blood samples were TCR-sequenced: 40 to 45 ophthalmopathy, some 72 hyperthyroidism and about 17 hyperthyroidism-to-ophthalmopathy patients. A discovery set of 95 to 100 patients (43 ophthalmopathy, about 58 stable hyperthyroidism) was enrolled to explore V-J signatures distinguishing ophthalmopathy from hyperthyroidism. For independent validation, a separate cohort was made up of roughly 19 hyperthyroidism patients plus 17 patients who later progressed from hyperthyroidism to ophthalmopathy. In six or seven hyperthyroidism patients, the T-cell repertoires found in thyroid tissue were compared with those found in blood. Following sampling, methimazole starting at 30 mg daily was administered to hyperthyroidism patients, and high-dose intravenous methylprednisolone was administered to ophthalmopathy patients. The 90 or so discovery patients were randomly split 7:3 into training and test sets. The research as a whole found: No statistical method was used to predetermine the sample size, and group allocation was not hidden from the investigators. In cross-validation, the 13-signature model distinguished ophthalmopathy from stable hyperthyroidism with about 90% sensitivity and approximately 81% specificity, and in the test set the corresponding values were approximately 80% and 68%. Most of the expanded thyroid clonotypes with a frequency above 0.001 were also detected in blood, and it was suggested that the thyroid immune response may be reflected by blood repertoires. In validation, the model predicted ophthalmopathy progression with more than 55% sensitivity and around 72% specificity; 12 predicted patients were CT-confirmed with GO in a median of approximately 6.5 months.

The ophthalmopathy patients had moderately to severely active disease, with a Clinical Activity Score of 3 or higher, a NOSPECS grade of 4 or higher, and a disease duration of less than 3 months. Patients with other autoimmune diseases, uncontrolled infections, pregnancy or lactation were excluded. Diagnosis was based on clinical symptoms, serum thyroxine, TRAb, thyroid ultrasound and orbital computed tomography. PBMCs were isolated from about 10 ml of fresh peripheral blood by Ficoll-Paque density gradient centrifugation. Trizol reagent was used to extract the total RNA, and its quality was then checked on an Agilent 2100 Bioanalyzer. Sequences MDHEN (CDR1) and SYDVKM (CDR2) are obtained from the germline V gene. V is clipped by 3 bases and J by 5 bases, and the sequence between their germline boundaries is 10 bases long. CDR3 length: 13 amino acids, cysteine to phenylalanine. CDR3 DNA is the only sequence kept; it has 39 bases, read in frame from the first base.

For repertoire sequencing, TCR beta CDR3 regions were amplified from RNA transcripts. The first round was an RT-PCR using HTBI primers with the Qiagen OneStep RT-PCR kit, and this first round was followed by a second-round multiplex PCR, then size selection and purification. Sequencing of the libraries was carried out on an Illumina HiSeq2000 in paired-end mode with 100 bp reads. As for the original processing: Reads were processed with SOAPnuke, discarding reads with adapters, uncalled bases, mean Phred below 15, or no exact constant-primer or identifier match. COPE v1.2.5 was used to merge the high-quality paired reads. Unique nucleotide sequences were defined as clonotypes and aligned to IMGT TRB V, D and J references using MiTCR v1.1. Only V-J combinations with frequency above 0.0001 were analysed, covering 99% to 99.2% of repertoires. For each V-J combination, a TCR clonal expansion and chaos score was defined as the ratio of F50 clonal expansion to chaos observed in the TCRdist matrix. Features were reduced by Welch's t-statistics and random forest to more than 10 V-J combinations, which fed a naive Bayes classifier. The similarity between thyroid and blood repertoires was quantified using the Morisita-Horn index. TCRdb handled the public reads itself, with Q25 trimming in fastp and clone calling in MiXCR, and kept productive beta chains. Here each entry gathers all rows of one CDR3 protein and keeps the most common genes and DNA. What appears here as the V and J calls and clone size reflects TCRdb's work, not the paper's. Recorded for this sample are over 200,000 distinct CDR3 sequences; 29% of them occurred a single time. The ten biggest clones cover about 8.2% of the sample.

Material: peripheral blood. This sequence uses TRBV28 and TRBJ2-5, with an unclear D gene assignment. The TCR originated in a middle-aged man with Graves' ophthalmopathy. Donor details come from another sample of the same person, matched by shared clones. This receptor has the CDR3 CASSFPGRETQYF. The nucleotide sequence reads TGTGCCAGCAGTTTCCCCGGTCGGGAGACCCAGTACTTC.